This TCR beta chain was retrieved from a study of cytomegalovirus exposure and HLA in healthy donors. Findings of the study overall: Reportedly, diagnosis of cytomegalovirus status by the classifier showed high specificity and sensitivity. A previous analysis found most TCR beta V segments productive roughly 87% or roughly 30% of the time. Among the sequence variants, a highly shared cluster was likely an artifact of sequencing.

The CDR3 is made up of 16 amino acids. Germline CDR1 and CDR2: LNHDA and SQIVND (reference sequence). With 7 bases removed from V and 4 bases from J, the gap between germline ends came to 19 bases. In the PCR, 60 Vbeta and 13 Jbeta primers were used. This table comes from immunoSEQ multiplex PCR, and its TCRdb copy is limited to in-frame clones, with some not included. The sample holds 200,000 to 300,000 clones, 70% to 90% seen once. Healthy bone marrow donors formed the donor group. Of note for this clone: Its antigen is currently unknown.

Material: PBMCs. The sequence was obtained from a woman aged 40 to 50 in good health and CMV-seropositive. The chain employs TRBV19 and TRBJ2-2; perhaps TRBD2 as D (6 bases). CDR3 DNA: TGTGCCAGTACCGCAGATTGGAGGGGCAGCACCGGGGAGCTGTTTTTT. The encoded protein is CASTADWRGSTGELFF.